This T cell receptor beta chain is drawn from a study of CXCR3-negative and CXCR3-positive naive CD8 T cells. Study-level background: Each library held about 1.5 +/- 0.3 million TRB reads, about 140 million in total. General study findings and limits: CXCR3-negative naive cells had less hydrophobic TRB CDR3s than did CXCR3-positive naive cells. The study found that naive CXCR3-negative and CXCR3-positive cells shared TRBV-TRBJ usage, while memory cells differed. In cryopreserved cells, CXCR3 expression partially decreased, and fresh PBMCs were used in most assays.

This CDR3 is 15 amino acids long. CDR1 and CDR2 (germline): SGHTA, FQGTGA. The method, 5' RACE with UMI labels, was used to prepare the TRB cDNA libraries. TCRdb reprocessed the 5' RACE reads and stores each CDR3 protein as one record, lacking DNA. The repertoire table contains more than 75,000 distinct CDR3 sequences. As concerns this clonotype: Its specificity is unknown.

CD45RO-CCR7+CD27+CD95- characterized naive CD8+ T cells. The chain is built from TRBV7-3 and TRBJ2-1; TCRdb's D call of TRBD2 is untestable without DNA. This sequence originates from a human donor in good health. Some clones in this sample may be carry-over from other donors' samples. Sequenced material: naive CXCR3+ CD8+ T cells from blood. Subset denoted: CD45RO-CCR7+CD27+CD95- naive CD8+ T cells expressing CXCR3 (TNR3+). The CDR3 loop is CASSLTGLINNEQFF.